Detailed here is one TCR beta chain. The data stem from a study of cytomegalovirus exposure and HLA in healthy donors. Germline trimming cut 4 bases from V and 3 bases from J; bases unmatched to any gene: 0. The CDR3 spans 13 residues. Germline CDR1 KGHSH, CDR2 LQKENI. Generated by immunoSEQ multiplex PCR, the TCRdb table keeps only in-frame clones and is missing some. The sample carries under 300,000 clones, around 86% recorded once. The chain couples TRBV18 to TRBJ2-5; 9 bases align to TRBD1. Material for sequencing was PBMCs. The TCR sequence derives from a woman in her twenties or thirties in good health and CMV-seropositive. CDR3 residues: CASSRDREETQYF. In DNA, the CDR3 is TGTGCCAGCTCACGGGACAGGGAAGAGACCCAGTACTTC.